This T cell receptor beta chain was sequenced during a study of T cells in Graves' hyperthyroidism and ophthalmopathy. In its sample, this clonotype was seen many times. RNA transcripts provided the source from which TCR beta CDR3 regions were amplified. Initially, a first-round RT-PCR of the TCR CDR3 employed the HTBI primer set. In TCRdb, the multiplex PCR reads were re-called with MiXCR into one record per CDR3 protein. The repertoire holds under 650,000 distinct CDR3 sequences, with around 15% as singletons. CDR1 MNHNS and CDR2 SASEGT come from the germline V gene. The V and J ends lost 5 bases and 9 bases, in that order; junction bases with no gene match: 8. The CDR3 spans 14 residues.

The source material was blood. The chain employs TRBV6-1 and TRBJ2-1; 9 nucleotides match TRBD1. The TCR comes from a woman younger than 45 with Graves' hyperthyroidism. The CDR3, as DNA: TGTGCCAGCAGTTTTGAACAGGGGGCGGGTGAGCAGTTCTTC. Translation gives CASSFEQGAGEQFF.